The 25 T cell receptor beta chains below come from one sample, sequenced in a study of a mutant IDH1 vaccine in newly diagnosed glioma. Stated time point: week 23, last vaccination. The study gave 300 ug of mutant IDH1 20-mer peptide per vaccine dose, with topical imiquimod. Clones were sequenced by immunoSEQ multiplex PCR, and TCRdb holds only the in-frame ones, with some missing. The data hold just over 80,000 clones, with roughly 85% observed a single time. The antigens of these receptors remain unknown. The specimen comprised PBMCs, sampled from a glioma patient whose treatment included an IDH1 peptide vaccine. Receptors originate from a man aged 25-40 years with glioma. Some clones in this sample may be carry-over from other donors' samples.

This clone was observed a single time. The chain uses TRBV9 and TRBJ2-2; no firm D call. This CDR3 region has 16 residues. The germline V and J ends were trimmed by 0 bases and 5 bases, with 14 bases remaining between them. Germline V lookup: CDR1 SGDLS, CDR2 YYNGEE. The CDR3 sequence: CASSVESGQRTGELFF. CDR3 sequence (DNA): TGTGCCAGCAGCGTAGAATCTGGGCAAAGAACCGGGGAGCTGTTTTTT.

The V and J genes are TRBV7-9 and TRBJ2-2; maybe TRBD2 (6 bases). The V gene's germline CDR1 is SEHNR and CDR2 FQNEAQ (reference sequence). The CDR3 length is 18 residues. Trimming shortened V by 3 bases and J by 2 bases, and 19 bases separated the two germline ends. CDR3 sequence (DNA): TGTGCCAGCAGCTTCCCCGGCGGGAACTTAACAAACACCGGGGAGCTGTTTTTT. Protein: CASSFPGGNLTNTGELFF.

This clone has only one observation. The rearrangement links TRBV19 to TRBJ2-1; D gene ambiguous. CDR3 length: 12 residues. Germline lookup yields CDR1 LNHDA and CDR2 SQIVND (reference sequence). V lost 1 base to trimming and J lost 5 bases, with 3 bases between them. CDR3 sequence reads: CASSIGHNEQFF. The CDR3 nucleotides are TGTGCCAGTAGTATAGGCCACAATGAGCAGTTCTTC.

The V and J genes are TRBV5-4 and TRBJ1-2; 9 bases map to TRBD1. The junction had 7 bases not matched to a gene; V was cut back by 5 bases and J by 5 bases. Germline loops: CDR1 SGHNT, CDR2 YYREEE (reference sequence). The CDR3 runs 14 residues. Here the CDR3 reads CASRRLDRGYGYTF. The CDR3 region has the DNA TGTGCCAGCAGAAGATTGGACAGGGGTTATGGCTACACCTTC.

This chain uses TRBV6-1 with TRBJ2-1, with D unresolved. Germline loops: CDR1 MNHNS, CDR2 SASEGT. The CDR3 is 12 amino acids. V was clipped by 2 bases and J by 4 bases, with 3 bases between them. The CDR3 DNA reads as TGTGCCAGCAGTGAACTTTACAATGAGCAGTTCTTC. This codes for CASSELYNEQFF.

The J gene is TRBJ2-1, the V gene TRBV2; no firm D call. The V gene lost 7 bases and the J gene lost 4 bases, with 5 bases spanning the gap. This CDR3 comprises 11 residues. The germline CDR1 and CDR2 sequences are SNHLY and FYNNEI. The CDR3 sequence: CASKEYNEQFF. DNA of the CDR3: TGTGCCAGCAAGGAGTACAATGAGCAGTTCTTC.

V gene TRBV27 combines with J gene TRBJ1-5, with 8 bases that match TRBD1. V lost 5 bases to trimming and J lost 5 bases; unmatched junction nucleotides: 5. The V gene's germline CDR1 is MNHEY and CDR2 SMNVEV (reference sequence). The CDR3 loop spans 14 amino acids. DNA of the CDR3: TGTGCCAGCAGTGTAACAGGGGGAGATCAGCCCCAGCATTTT. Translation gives CASSVTGGDQPQHF.

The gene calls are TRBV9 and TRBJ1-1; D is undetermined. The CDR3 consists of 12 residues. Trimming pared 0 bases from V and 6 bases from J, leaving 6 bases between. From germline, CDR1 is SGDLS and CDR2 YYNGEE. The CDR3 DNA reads TGTGCCAGCAGCGTAGCAGCTTCTGAAGCTTTCTTT. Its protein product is CASSVAASEAFF.

CDR3: CASSFGTEEGYTF. The CDR3 bases are TGTGCCAGCAGCTTCGGGACAGAAGAGGGCTACACCTTC. This chain links TRBV5-6 with TRBJ1-2, with 7 bases fitting TRBD1. The germline CDR1 and CDR2 sequences are SGHDT and YYEEEE. CDR3 length: 13 amino acids. Germline trimming cut 2 bases from V and 8 bases from J; bases unmatched to any gene: 6.

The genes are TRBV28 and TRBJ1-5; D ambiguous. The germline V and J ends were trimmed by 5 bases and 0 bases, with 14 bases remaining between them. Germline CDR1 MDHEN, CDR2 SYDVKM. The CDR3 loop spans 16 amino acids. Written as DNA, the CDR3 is TGTGCCAGCAGTCCTGCGGGTCGGGATAGCAATCAGCCCCAGCATTTT. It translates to CASSPAGRDSNQPQHF.

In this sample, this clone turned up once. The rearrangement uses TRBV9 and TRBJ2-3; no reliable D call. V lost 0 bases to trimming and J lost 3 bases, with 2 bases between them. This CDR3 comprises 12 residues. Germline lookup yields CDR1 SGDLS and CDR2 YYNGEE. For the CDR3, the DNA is TGTGCCAGCAGCGTAGTGACAGATACGCAGTATTTT. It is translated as CASSVVTDTQYF. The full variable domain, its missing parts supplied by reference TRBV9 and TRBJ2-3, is DSGVTQTPKHLITATGQRVTLRCSPRSGDLSVYWYQQSLDQGLQFLIQYYNGEERAKGNILERFSAQQFPDLHSELNLSSLELGDSALYFCASSVVTDTQYFGPGTRLTVL.

CDR3 loop: CASSFGSHNNEQFF. The CDR3 region has the DNA TGCGCCAGCAGCTTTGGGAGCCACAACAATGAGCAGTTCTTC. The chain links TRBV5-1 to TRBJ2-1, with a weak D call TRBD2 (5 bases). V was shortened by 2 bases and J by 5 bases, with 11 bases between the two germline ends. Germline V gene lookup returns CDR1 SGHRS and CDR2 YFSETQ. The CDR3 is made up of 14 amino acids. Complete variable domain (other parts from reference TRBV5-1 and TRBJ2-1): KAGVTQTPRYLIKTRGQQVTLSCSPISGHRSVSWYQQTPGQGLQFLFEYFSETQRNKGNFPGRFSGRQFSNSRSEMNVSTLELGDSALYLCASSFGSHNNEQFFGPGTRLTVL.

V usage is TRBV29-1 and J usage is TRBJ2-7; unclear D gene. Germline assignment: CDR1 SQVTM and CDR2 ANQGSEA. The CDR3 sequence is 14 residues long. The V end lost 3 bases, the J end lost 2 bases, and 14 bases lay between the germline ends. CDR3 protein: CSVETGIATYEQYF. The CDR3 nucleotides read TGCAGCGTTGAGACCGGAATAGCCACCTACGAGCAGTACTTC.

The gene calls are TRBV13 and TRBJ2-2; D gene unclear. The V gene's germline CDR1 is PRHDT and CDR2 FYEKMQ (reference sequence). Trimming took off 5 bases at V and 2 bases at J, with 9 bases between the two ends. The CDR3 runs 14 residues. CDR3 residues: CASSPRHNTGELFF. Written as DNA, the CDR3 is TGTGCCAGCAGCCCTCGACATAACACCGGGGAGCTGTTTTTT.

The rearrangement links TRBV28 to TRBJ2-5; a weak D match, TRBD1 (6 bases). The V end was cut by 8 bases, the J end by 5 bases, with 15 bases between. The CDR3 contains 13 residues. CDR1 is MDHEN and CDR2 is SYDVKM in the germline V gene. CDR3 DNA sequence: TGTGCCAGCGGCCAAAACAGGGCGGAGACCCAGTACTTC. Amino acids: CASGQNRAETQYF.

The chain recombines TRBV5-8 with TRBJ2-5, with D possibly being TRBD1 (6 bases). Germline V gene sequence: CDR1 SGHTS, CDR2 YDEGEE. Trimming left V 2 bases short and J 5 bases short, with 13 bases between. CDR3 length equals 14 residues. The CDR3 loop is CASSLQGLEETQYF. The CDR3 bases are TGTGCCAGCAGCTTACAGGGATTAGAGGAGACCCAGTACTTC.

Written as DNA, the CDR3 is TGTGCCAGTAGGTTCGGGACAGGGGGAGAGACCCAGTACTTC. It codes for CASRFGTGGETQYF. This chain connects TRBV19 to TRBJ2-5; TRBD1 matches 11 bases. The CDR3 contains 14 residues. Looked up from germline, CDR1 is LNHDA and CDR2 is SQIVND (reference sequence). V lost 6 bases, J lost 4 bases, and 4 bases stayed unmatched. Full variable domain (missing parts from reference TRBV19 and TRBJ2-5): DGGITQSPKYLFRKEGQNVTLSCEQNLNHDAMYWYRQDPGQGLRLIYYSQIVNDFQKGDIAEGYSVSREKKESFPLTVTSAQKNPTAFYLCASRFGTGGETQYFGPGTRLLVL.

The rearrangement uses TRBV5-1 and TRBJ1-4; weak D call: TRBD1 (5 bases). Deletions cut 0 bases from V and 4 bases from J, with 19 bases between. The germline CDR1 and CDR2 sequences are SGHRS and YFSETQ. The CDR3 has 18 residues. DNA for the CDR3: TGCGCCAGCAGCTTGGTCCCTTCCGGAAGGGGTGGTAATGAAAAACTGTTTTTT. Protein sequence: CASSLVPSGRGGNEKLFF. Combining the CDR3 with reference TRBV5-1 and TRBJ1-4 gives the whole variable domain KAGVTQTPRYLIKTRGQQVTLSCSPISGHRSVSWYQQTPGQGLQFLFEYFSETQRNKGNFPGRFSGRQFSNSRSEMNVSTLELGDSALYLCASSLVPSGRGGNEKLFFGSGTQLSVL.

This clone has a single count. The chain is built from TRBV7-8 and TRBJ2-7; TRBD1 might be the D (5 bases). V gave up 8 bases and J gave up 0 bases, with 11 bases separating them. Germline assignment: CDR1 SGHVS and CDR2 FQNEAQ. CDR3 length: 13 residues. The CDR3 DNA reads TGTGCCAGCTCCCGGACATTCTCCTACGAGCAGTACTTC. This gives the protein CASSRTFSYEQYF.

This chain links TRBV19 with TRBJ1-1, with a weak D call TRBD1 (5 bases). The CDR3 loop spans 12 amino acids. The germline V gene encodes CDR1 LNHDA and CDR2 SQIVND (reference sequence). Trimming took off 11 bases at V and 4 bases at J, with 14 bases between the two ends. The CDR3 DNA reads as TGTGCCTCCCGGGACTTCGGCACTGAAGCTTTCTTT. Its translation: CASRDFGTEAFF.

The CDR3 coding sequence is TGTGCCAGCAGCTTGTTTGGGAGACAGGATAGTGCTGGAAACACCATATATTTT. It encodes CASSLFGRQDSAGNTIYF. The chain uses TRBV5-5 and TRBJ1-3; maybe TRBD1 (6 bases). This CDR3 contains 18 residues. Trimming left V 1 base short and J 2 bases short, with 19 bases between. The germline gives CDR1 SGHKS, CDR2 YYEKEE (reference sequence).

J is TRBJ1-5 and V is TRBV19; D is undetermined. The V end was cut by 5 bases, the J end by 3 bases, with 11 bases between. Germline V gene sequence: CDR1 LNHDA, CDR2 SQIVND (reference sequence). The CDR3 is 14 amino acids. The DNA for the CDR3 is TGTGCCAGTAGTTTAAGGGAGCACAATCAGCCCCAGCATTTT. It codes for CASSLREHNQPQHF.

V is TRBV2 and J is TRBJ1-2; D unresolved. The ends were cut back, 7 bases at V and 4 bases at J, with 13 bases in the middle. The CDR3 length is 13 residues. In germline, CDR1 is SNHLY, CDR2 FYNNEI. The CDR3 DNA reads TGTGCCAGCAACTTTGACCCGCTCTATGGCTACACCTTC. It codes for CASNFDPLYGYTF.

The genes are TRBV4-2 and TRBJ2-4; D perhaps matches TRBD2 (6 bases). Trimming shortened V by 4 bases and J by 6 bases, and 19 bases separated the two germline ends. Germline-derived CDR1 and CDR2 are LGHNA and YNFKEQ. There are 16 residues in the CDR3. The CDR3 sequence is CASSPLPGGAGNIQYF. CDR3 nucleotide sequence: TGTGCCAGCAGCCCCCTCCCCGGAGGGGCGGGAAACATTCAGTACTTC.

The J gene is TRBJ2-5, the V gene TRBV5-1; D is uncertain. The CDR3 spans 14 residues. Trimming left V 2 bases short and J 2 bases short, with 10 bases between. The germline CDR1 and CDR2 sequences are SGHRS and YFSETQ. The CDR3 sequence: CASSFRDIQETQYF. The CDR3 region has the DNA TGCGCCAGCAGCTTTCGTGACATTCAAGAGACCCAGTACTTC.